These T cell receptor beta chains were read from a single sample in a study of cytotoxic CD8 clonotypes in ibrutinib-treated CLL. Profiled with immunoSEQ multiplex PCR; TCRdb holds only in-frame clones, not every one. In the table there are about 140,000 clones, 70% to 90% of which are singletons. The sample was PBMCs, taken after 36 months of ibrutinib treatment. The source of these receptors is a human donor with chronic lymphocytic leukemia. Both conserved end residues are part of each CDR3. The D gene is left open where the match is weak. Some rows have no size entry. The others give once, few or many, or a class for an expanded clone.

cdr3_nt: TGTGCCAGCAGCCGACTAGCGGGGAACTCCTACAATGAGCAGTTCTTC
cdr3_aa: CASSRLAGNSYNEQFF
d_call: TRBD2
j_call: TRBJ2-1
cdr3_length: 16
v_call: TRBV9
clone_size: .

cdr3_nt: TGTGCCAGTAGTATCGCTAGCGGGAGGGTGTACGAGCAGTACTTC
cdr3_aa: CASSIASGRVYEQYF
d_call: TRBD2
j_call: TRBJ2-7
cdr3_length: 15
v_call: TRBV19
clone_size: .

cdr3_nt: TGTGCCAGCAGGCTAGCGGGGGGGCGGATTGAGCAGTTCTTC
cdr3_aa: CASRLAGGRIEQFF
d_call: TRBD2
j_call: TRBJ2-1
cdr3_length: 14
v_call: TRBV5-4
clone_size: once

cdr3_nt: TGTGCCAGCGGCAGGACAGGGCTGGCTGAAGCTTTCTTT
cdr3_aa: CASGRTGLAEAFF
d_call: TRBD1
j_call: TRBJ1-1
cdr3_length: 13
v_call: TRBV11-2
clone_size: .

cdr3_nt: TGCGCCAGCAGCCAAGGTGGCCGGACTAATGAAAAACTGTTTTTT
cdr3_aa: CASSQGGRTNEKLFF
d_call: .
j_call: TRBJ1-4
cdr3_length: 15
v_call: TRBV4-1
clone_size: once

cdr3_nt: TGTGCCAGCAGATGGGATCCGAACACTGAAGCTTTCTTT
cdr3_aa: CASRWDPNTEAFF
d_call: .
j_call: TRBJ1-1
cdr3_length: 13
v_call: TRBV6-1
clone_size: .

cdr3_nt: TGTGCCATCAGCGCCACGGGGGCCCCAGATTTAGGGGATGAGCAGTTCTTC
cdr3_aa: CAISATGAPDLGDEQFF
d_call: .
j_call: TRBJ2-1
cdr3_length: 17
v_call: TRBV10-3
clone_size: .

cdr3_nt: TGTGCCAGTAGCTTAAATAGCAATCAGCCCCAGCATTTT
cdr3_aa: CASSLNSNQPQHF
d_call: .
j_call: TRBJ1-5
cdr3_length: 13
v_call: TRBV19
clone_size: .

cdr3_nt: TGTGCCAGCAGTTTCCGGGACAGGCTCTATGGCTACACCTTC
cdr3_aa: CASSFRDRLYGYTF
d_call: .
j_call: TRBJ1-2
cdr3_length: 14
v_call: TRBV21-1
clone_size: .

cdr3_nt: TGTGCCAGCAGTTCCTCGGCGGCGGCCAACGTCCTGACTTTC
cdr3_aa: CASSSSAAANVLTF
d_call: .
j_call: TRBJ2-6
cdr3_length: 14
v_call: TRBV7-9
clone_size: .

cdr3_nt: TGTGCCATCATGGGAGGACAGGGGGTAGGGGATACGCAGTATTTT
cdr3_aa: CAIMGGQGVGDTQYF
d_call: TRBD1
j_call: TRBJ2-3
cdr3_length: 15
v_call: TRBV10-3
clone_size: .

cdr3_nt: TGTGCCAGCAGTCCACTGGCGACACCCGGTCAGCCCCAGCATTTT
cdr3_aa: CASSPLATPGQPQHF
d_call: .
j_call: TRBJ1-5
cdr3_length: 15
v_call: TRBV27
clone_size: .

cdr3_nt: TGTGCCAGCAGCTCCCGGATGAAGGGCACAGATACGCAGTATTTT
cdr3_aa: CASSSRMKGTDTQYF
d_call: .
j_call: TRBJ2-3
cdr3_length: 15
v_call: TRBV11-3
clone_size: once

cdr3_nt: TGTGCCAGCAGCCCCCTAAGGGCCTCTTCCTTTTACGAGCAGTACTTC
cdr3_aa: CASSPLRASSFYEQYF
d_call: .
j_call: TRBJ2-7
cdr3_length: 16
v_call: TRBV7-9
clone_size: .

cdr3_nt: TGCGCCAGCAGCTCCATCGCGGGAGTCACAGATACGCAGTATTTT
cdr3_aa: CASSSIAGVTDTQYF
d_call: TRBD2
j_call: TRBJ2-3
cdr3_length: 15
v_call: TRBV5-1
clone_size: .

cdr3_nt: TGTGCCTGGACCCCCTTGGGGACTGAAGCTTTCTTT
cdr3_aa: CAWTPLGTEAFF
d_call: .
j_call: TRBJ1-1
cdr3_length: 12
v_call: TRBV30
clone_size: .

cdr3_nt: TGTGCCAGCAGTGTGTATGGCGGGGAAGGGTATGGCTACACCTTC
cdr3_aa: CASSVYGGEGYGYTF
d_call: .
j_call: TRBJ1-2
cdr3_length: 15
v_call: TRBV2
clone_size: .

cdr3_nt: TGTGCCAGCAGTTCGGGACCTCACTCTGGAAACACCATATATTTT
cdr3_aa: CASSSGPHSGNTIYF
d_call: .
j_call: TRBJ1-3
cdr3_length: 15
v_call: TRBV27
clone_size: .

cdr3_nt: TGCGCCAGCAGCCAAGATATGGGGACTCGGAGGGAAAAACTGTTTTTT
cdr3_aa: CASSQDMGTRREKLFF
d_call: .
j_call: TRBJ1-4
cdr3_length: 16
v_call: TRBV4-1
clone_size: .

cdr3_nt: TGTGTCAGAAGCTTAGTGGGGGAAGTGGAGGAAAAACTGTTTTTT
cdr3_aa: CVRSLVGEVEEKLFF
d_call: .
j_call: TRBJ1-4
cdr3_length: 15
v_call: TRBV7-5
clone_size: .

cdr3_nt: TGCGCCAGCAGCGAAACGACAGGAGGGCATTCACCCCTCCACTTT
cdr3_aa: CASSETTGGHSPLHF
d_call: .
j_call: TRBJ1-6
cdr3_length: 15
v_call: TRBV5-1
clone_size: .

cdr3_nt: TGTGCCAGTAGCATCTCCCCTAGGAACGAGCAGTACTTC
cdr3_aa: CASSISPRNEQYF
d_call: .
j_call: TRBJ2-7
cdr3_length: 13
v_call: TRBV19
clone_size: .

cdr3_nt: TGTGCCAGCTCACCAGGGCCACCCCACAATCAGCCCCAGCATTTT
cdr3_aa: CASSPGPPHNQPQHF
d_call: .
j_call: TRBJ1-5
cdr3_length: 15
v_call: TRBV18
clone_size: once

cdr3_nt: TGCGCCAGCAGCCAAGATGGGAGGGACAGATATTATAGCAATCAGCCCCAGCATTTT
cdr3_aa: CASSQDGRDRYYSNQPQHF
d_call: TRBD1
j_call: TRBJ1-5
cdr3_length: 19
v_call: TRBV4-1
clone_size: .

cdr3_nt: TGCGCCAGCAGCTTGCTAAGCTCTCCCCTCTACGAGCAGTACTTC
cdr3_aa: CASSLLSSPLYEQYF
d_call: .
j_call: TRBJ2-7
cdr3_length: 15
v_call: TRBV5-1
clone_size: .

cdr3_nt: TGCAGCGTCCAGACAGGCGAGAGGGAGCAGTACTTC
cdr3_aa: CSVQTGEREQYF
d_call: .
j_call: TRBJ2-7
cdr3_length: 12
v_call: TRBV29-1
clone_size: .

cdr3_nt: TGTGCCAGCAGCCCCCGGCAGGGGCCAGATACGCAGTATTTT
cdr3_aa: CASSPRQGPDTQYF
d_call: .
j_call: TRBJ2-3
cdr3_length: 14
v_call: TRBV6-4
clone_size: .

cdr3_nt: TGTGCCAGCACCCCCCGGCTAGCGGGAGTAGGTGAGCAGTTCTTC
cdr3_aa: CASTPRLAGVGEQFF
d_call: TRBD2
j_call: TRBJ2-1
cdr3_length: 15
v_call: TRBV7-9
clone_size: .

cdr3_nt: TGCGCCAGCAGCTTGGGTGGAAGGAACATTCAGTACTTC
cdr3_aa: CASSLGGRNIQYF
d_call: .
j_call: TRBJ2-4
cdr3_length: 13
v_call: TRBV5-1
clone_size: .

cdr3_nt: TGTGCCAGCAGCCCAGGACAGTCAACTAATGAAAAACTGTTTTTT
cdr3_aa: CASSPGQSTNEKLFF
d_call: .
j_call: TRBJ1-4
cdr3_length: 15
v_call: TRBV5-4
clone_size: .

cdr3_nt: TGTGCCTTCTCGGGGGACCGCAGCAATCAGCCCCAGCATTTT
cdr3_aa: CAFSGDRSNQPQHF
d_call: .
j_call: TRBJ1-5
cdr3_length: 14
v_call: TRBV30
clone_size: .

cdr3_nt: TGTGCCAGCACCATCTCACCGGGTCAGCCCCAGCATTTT
cdr3_aa: CASTISPGQPQHF
d_call: .
j_call: TRBJ1-5
cdr3_length: 13
v_call: TRBV6-1
clone_size: .

cdr3_nt: TGTGCCAGCAGCCTCTGGGACACCCCGCGGTCCTACGAGCAGTACTTC
cdr3_aa: CASSLWDTPRSYEQYF
d_call: .
j_call: TRBJ2-7
cdr3_length: 16
v_call: TRBV4-2
clone_size: .

cdr3_nt: TGTGCCAGCAGCTTAGCCTCCGGGGGCTACGAGCAGTACTTC
cdr3_aa: CASSLASGGYEQYF
d_call: .
j_call: TRBJ2-7
cdr3_length: 14
v_call: TRBV7-2
clone_size: .

cdr3_nt: TGTGCCAGTAGTCTCGGGGTCAAATTCAATCAGCCCCAGCATTTT
cdr3_aa: CASSLGVKFNQPQHF
d_call: .
j_call: TRBJ1-5
cdr3_length: 15
v_call: TRBV19
clone_size: once

cdr3_nt: TGTGCCTGGAGTCGGCTAATGGGGGGCACTGAAGCTTTCTTT
cdr3_aa: CAWSRLMGGTEAFF
d_call: .
j_call: TRBJ1-1
cdr3_length: 14
v_call: TRBV30
clone_size: .

cdr3_nt: TGTGCCAGCAGCTCGCGGGCAGGTTACACCGGGGAGCTGTTTTTT
cdr3_aa: CASSSRAGYTGELFF
d_call: .
j_call: TRBJ2-2
cdr3_length: 15
v_call: TRBV7-6
clone_size: once

cdr3_nt: TGTGCCAGCAAAGGACTAGGGGGCATTCAGTACTTC
cdr3_aa: CASKGLGGIQYF
d_call: .
j_call: TRBJ2-4
cdr3_length: 12
v_call: TRBV6-5
clone_size: few

cdr3_nt: TGTGCCAGCAGTTCCGCTGGGAAATACGAGCAGTACTTC
cdr3_aa: CASSSAGKYEQYF
d_call: .
j_call: TRBJ2-7
cdr3_length: 13
v_call: TRBV6-6
clone_size: .

cdr3_nt: TGTGCCAGCAAAGGGCTAGCGGGATACACCGGGGAGCTGTTTTTT
cdr3_aa: CASKGLAGYTGELFF
d_call: TRBD2
j_call: TRBJ2-2
cdr3_length: 15
v_call: TRBV6-1
clone_size: .

cdr3_nt: TGTGCCAGCAGCTCCACGGATACGCAGTATTTT
cdr3_aa: CASSSTDTQYF
d_call: .
j_call: TRBJ2-3
cdr3_length: 11
v_call: TRBV7-9
clone_size: .

cdr3_nt: TGTGCCAGCAGCCCAGACAGGGGCAACATTCAGTACTTC
cdr3_aa: CASSPDRGNIQYF
d_call: TRBD1
j_call: TRBJ2-4
cdr3_length: 13
v_call: TRBV7-8
clone_size: .